This TCR beta chain was captured in a study of blood T cell repertoires in COVID-19. Study overall: The cDNA or gDNA used as material had been derived from T cells, B-cell-depleted T cells, or PBMCs.

Within 2 weeks before study entry, exposed participants met a COVID-19 case. The V and J ends lost 2 bases and 7 bases respectively, with 11 bases between them. This CDR3 contains 13 residues. Source study methods: Amplification from reference gene primers served as the basis for estimated nucleated cell counts. Profiled with immunoSEQ multiplex PCR; TCRdb holds only in-frame clones, not every one. V, J and clone size were drawn from that table, and D and trimming were deduced from the DNA. The table has 250,000 or so clones, 88% seen once. The genes are TRBV12-3 or TRBV12-4 and TRBJ1-2; a weak D match, TRBD1 (5 bases). The sequence derives from a woman in her thirties or forties who had been exposed to COVID-19. Sequencing was performed on PBMCs or T cells enriched from blood (not recorded which). CDR3 coding DNA: TGTGCCAGCAGTTTAATTGGCCAGGGTGGCTACACCTTC. The encoded protein is CASSLIGQGGYTF.